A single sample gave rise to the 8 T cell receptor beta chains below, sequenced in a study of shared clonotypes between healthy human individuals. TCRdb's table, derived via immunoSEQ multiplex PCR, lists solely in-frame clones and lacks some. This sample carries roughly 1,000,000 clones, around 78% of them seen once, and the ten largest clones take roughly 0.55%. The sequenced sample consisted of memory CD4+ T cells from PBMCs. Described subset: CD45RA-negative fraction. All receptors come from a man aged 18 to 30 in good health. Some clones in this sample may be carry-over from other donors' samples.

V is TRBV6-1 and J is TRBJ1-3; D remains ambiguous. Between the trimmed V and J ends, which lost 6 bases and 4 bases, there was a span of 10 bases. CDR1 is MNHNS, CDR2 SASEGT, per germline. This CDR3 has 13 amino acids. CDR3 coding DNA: TGTGCCAGCAGGGGTTCTTCCGGAAACACCATATATTTT. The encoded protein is CASRGSSGNTIYF.

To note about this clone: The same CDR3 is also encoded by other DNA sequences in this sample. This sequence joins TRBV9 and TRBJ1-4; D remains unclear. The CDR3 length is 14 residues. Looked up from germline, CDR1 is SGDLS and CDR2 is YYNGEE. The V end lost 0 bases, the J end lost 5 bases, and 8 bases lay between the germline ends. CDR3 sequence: CASSVGLRNEKLFF. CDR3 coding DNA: TGTGCCAGCAGCGTAGGATTGAGGAATGAAAAACTGTTTTTT.

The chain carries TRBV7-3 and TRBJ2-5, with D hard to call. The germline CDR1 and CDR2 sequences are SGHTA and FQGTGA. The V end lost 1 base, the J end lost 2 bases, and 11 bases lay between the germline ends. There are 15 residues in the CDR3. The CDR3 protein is CASSLIGGRQETQYF. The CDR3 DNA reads TGTGCCAGCAGCTTAATTGGCGGTCGGCAAGAGACCCAGTACTTC.

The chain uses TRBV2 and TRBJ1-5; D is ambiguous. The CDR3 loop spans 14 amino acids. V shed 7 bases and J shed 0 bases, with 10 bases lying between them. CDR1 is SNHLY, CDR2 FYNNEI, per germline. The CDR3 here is CASNGLYSNQPQHF. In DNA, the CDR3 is TGTGCCAGCAATGGGCTGTATAGCAATCAGCCCCAGCATTTT.

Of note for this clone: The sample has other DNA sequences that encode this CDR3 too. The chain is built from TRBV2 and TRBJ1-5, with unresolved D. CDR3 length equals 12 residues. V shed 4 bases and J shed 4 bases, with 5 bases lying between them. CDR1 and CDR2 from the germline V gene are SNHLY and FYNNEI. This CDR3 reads CASSGRNQPQHF. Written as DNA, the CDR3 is TGTGCCAGCAGTGGCCGGAATCAGCCCCAGCATTTT.

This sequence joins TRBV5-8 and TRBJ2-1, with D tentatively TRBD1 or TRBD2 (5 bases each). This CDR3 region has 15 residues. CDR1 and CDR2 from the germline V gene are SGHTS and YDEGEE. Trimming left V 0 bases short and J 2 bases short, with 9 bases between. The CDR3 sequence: CASSLGDGTYNEQFF. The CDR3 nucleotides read TGTGCCAGCAGCTTGGGGGACGGAACCTACAATGAGCAGTTCTTC.

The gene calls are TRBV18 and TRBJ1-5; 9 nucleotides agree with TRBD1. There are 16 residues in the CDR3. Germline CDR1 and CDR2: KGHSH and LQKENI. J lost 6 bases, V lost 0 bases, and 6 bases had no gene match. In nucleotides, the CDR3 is TGTGCCAGCTCACCACCGGGACAGGGCGGAGGTCAGCCCCAGCATTTT. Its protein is CASSPPGQGGGQPQHF.

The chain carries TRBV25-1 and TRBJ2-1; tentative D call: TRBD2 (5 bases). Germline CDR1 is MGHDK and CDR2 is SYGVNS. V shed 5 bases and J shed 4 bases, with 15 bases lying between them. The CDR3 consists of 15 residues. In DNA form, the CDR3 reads TGTGCCAGCAGTCAAGTTGGAGCGGCTTACAATGAGCAGTTCTTC. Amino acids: CASSQVGAAYNEQFF. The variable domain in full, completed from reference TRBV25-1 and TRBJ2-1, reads EADIYQTPRYLVIGTGKKITLECSQTMGHDKMYWYQQDPGMELHLIHYSYGVNSTEKGDLSSESTVSRIRTEHFPLTLESARPSHTSQYLCASSQVGAAYNEQFFGPGTRLTVL.